This TCR beta chain was documented in a study of shared clonotypes between healthy human individuals. Between the trimmed V and J ends, which lost 1 base and 0 bases, there was a span of 10 bases. CDR3 length: 15 residues. The V gene's germline CDR1 is SEHNR and CDR2 FQNEAQ (reference sequence). Measured with immunoSEQ multiplex PCR; TCRdb has only the in-frame clones, and not every one. The sample lists about 820,000 clones; approximately 92% were seen once. CD45RO-negative, CCR7-selected cells formed the naive CD8 fraction, which excluded terminally differentiated effector memory CD45RA+ cells. V usage is TRBV7-9 and J usage is TRBJ2-7; no firm D call. The TCR originated in a man aged 25 to 40 in good health. The source material was naive CD8+ T cells sorted from blood. CDR3 loop: CASSLGGSSSYEQYF. CDR3 sequence (DNA): TGTGCCAGCAGCTTAGGAGGATCTAGCTCCTACGAGCAGTACTTC.